These 6 T cell receptor beta chains share one sample of origin, sequenced in a study of blood T cell repertoires in COVID-19. TCRdb keeps only in-frame clones here, not all; method: immunoSEQ multiplex PCR. Among around 100,000 clones listed, around 89% were seen once. The sample taken for sequencing was peripheral blood. These receptors all come from a woman in her fifties or sixties with acute or convalescent COVID-19.

The J gene is TRBJ2-1, the V gene TRBV19; 14 positions match TRBD2. The J segment lost 6 bases and the V segment lost 4 bases, leaving 8 bases of the junction unmatched. CDR1 is LNHDA, CDR2 SQIVND, per germline (reference sequence). The CDR3 is 17 residues long. The CDR3 sequence is CASSTRTSGRNINEQFF. In nucleotides, the CDR3 is TGTGCCAGTAGTACCCGGACTAGCGGGAGGAATATCAATGAGCAGTTCTTC.

This clone was counted a single time. The J gene is TRBJ2-1, the V gene TRBV5-1; no clear D. The CDR3 is 15 residues long. V lost 2 bases and J lost 5, with 14 bases in between. Germline V lookup: CDR1 SGHRS, CDR2 YFSETQ. CDR3 DNA sequence: TGCGCCAGCAGCTTAGCCCTTCCCGTCGACAATGAGCAGTTCTTC. It codes for CASSLALPVDNEQFF.

V gene TRBV10-2 combines with J gene TRBJ2-7, with 11 positions matching TRBD1. Trimming at V came to 7 bases and at J to 7 bases, leaving 15 bases not matched to a gene. CDR3 length: 16 amino acids. CDR1 is WSHSY, CDR2 SAAADI, per germline. CDR3 loop: CASIYPWTGGCNEQYV. CDR3 DNA: TGCGCCAGCATATATCCCTGGACAGGGGGCTGTAATGAGCAGTACGTC.

The chain recombines TRBV2 with TRBJ2-3; maybe TRBD2 (6 bases). The CDR3 consists of 15 residues. Germline CDR1 SNHLY, CDR2 FYNNEI. V lost 7 bases and J lost 11, with 25 bases in between. CDR3 sequence: CASIFSGTGPRGQYF. DNA for the CDR3: TGTGCCAGCATTTTTAGCGGAACAGGTCCTCGTGGGCAGTATTTT.

J is TRBJ1-4 and V is TRBV29-1, with 11 bases lining up with TRBD1. There are 14 residues in the CDR3. Trimming cost V 4 bases and J 6 bases; bases outside gene matches: 4. CDR1 is SQVTM, CDR2 ANQGSEA, per germline. The CDR3 coding sequence is TGCAGCGTTGTGGACAGGGGGCACTATGAAAAACTGTTTTTT. It translates to CSVVDRGHYEKLFF.

The sample holds one count of this clone. This chain joins TRBV6-5 and TRBJ2-1, with TRBD2 matching over 11 bases. CDR1 MNHEY and CDR2 SVGAGI come from the germline V gene. This CDR3 region has 14 residues. The ends lost 5 bases at V and 9 bases at J; junction bases unmatched: 6. CDR3 bases: TGTGCCAGCAGTACCCCCGGACTAGCGGGTGAGCAGTTCTTC. This encodes CASSTPGLAGEQFF.